These 18 T cell receptor beta chains were sequenced from one sample in a study of PD-1 blockade in classical Hodgkin lymphoma. Profiled with immunoSEQ multiplex PCR; TCRdb holds only in-frame clones, not every one. The sample includes about 19,000 clones, over 75% seen only once; the top ten take about 22%. Indicated time point: cycle 4 day 1 (C4D1), after more than five weeks of nivolumab. All the patients suffered relapse after autologous stem cell transplantation, and brentuximab vedotin exposure differed. Sequencing used peripheral blood mononuclear cells (PBMCs), obtained before the fourth cycle of nivolumab. These TCRs come from a human donor with classical Hodgkin lymphoma.

This clone has only one observation. The chain uses TRBV30 and TRBJ2-3; D is possibly TRBD2 (5 bases). The CDR3 extends over 12 amino acids. V shed 3 bases and J shed 9 bases, with 13 bases lying between them. In germline, CDR1 is GTSNPN, CDR2 SVGIG (reference sequence). CDR3 DNA: TGTGCCTGGAGCCCCGGACGCGGGACGCAGTATTTT. Protein sequence: CAWSPGRGTQYF. Supplemented by reference TRBV30 and TRBJ2-3, the full variable domain reads SQTIHQWPATLVQPVGSPLSLECTVEGTSNPNLYWYRQAAGRGLQLLFYSVGIGQISSEVPQNLSASRPQDRQFILSSKKLLLSDSGFYLCAWSPGRGTQYFGPGTRLTVL.

This clone has a handful of counts. The V call is TRBV5-1, the J call TRBJ2-5, with D possibly called TRBD1 or TRBD2 (6 bases each). This CDR3 has 15 amino acids. CDR1 and CDR2 (germline): SGHRS, YFSETQ. V shed 0 bases and J shed 2 bases, with 11 bases lying between them. The CDR3 sequence: CASSLAWGAQETQYF. CDR3 sequence (DNA): TGCGCCAGCAGCTTGGCCTGGGGGGCGCAAGAGACCCAGTACTTC.

The chain carries TRBV25-1 and TRBJ2-3, with TRBD1 matching 10 bases. The J segment lost 5 bases and the V segment lost 3 bases, leaving 2 bases of the junction unmatched. Germline CDR1 MGHDK, CDR2 SYGVNS. The length of the CDR3 is 14 residues. DNA of the CDR3: TGTGCCAGCAGTGAGGGACAGGGGAAAGATACGCAGTATTTT. Translation gives CASSEGQGKDTQYF.

The chain combines TRBV12-5 with TRBJ1-2; D remains unclear. V gave up 6 bases and J gave up 5 bases, with 4 bases separating them. CDR1 and CDR2 (germline): LGHNT, FRNRAP. The CDR3 is made up of 10 amino acids. The DNA of the CDR3 is TGTGCTAGTGGCAAGTATGGCTACACCTTC. Amino acids: CASGKYGYTF. Using reference TRBV12-5 and TRBJ1-2 for the parts outside the CDR3, the full variable domain is DARVTQTPRHKVTEMGQEVTMRCQPILGHNTVFWYRQTMMQGLELLAYFRNRAPLDDSGMPKDRFSAEMPDATLATLKIQPSEPRDSAVYFCASGKYGYTFGSGTRLTVV.

The chain is built from TRBV6-5 and TRBJ2-7; a possible D gene is TRBD2 (5 bases). This CDR3 contains 15 residues. V was cut by 0 bases and J by 1 base, with 10 bases left in between. The germline CDR1 and CDR2 sequences are MNHEY and SVGAGI. The CDR3 region has the DNA TGTGCCAGCAGTTACTCCGGGATAAATTCCTACGAGCAGTACTTC. Translating it yields CASSYSGINSYEQYF.

In this sample, this clone turned up a few times. V usage is TRBV6-1 and J usage is TRBJ2-7; 8 bases line up with TRBD2. Germline V gene lookup returns CDR1 MNHNS and CDR2 SASEGT. The CDR3 covers 15 residues. J gave up 0 bases and V 7 bases, and 8 bases lay outside the gene matches. The DNA of the CDR3 is TGTGCCAGCACTCTAACGGGGGGGTCCTCCTACGAGCAGTACGTC. Its translation: CASTLTGGSSYEQYV.

V usage is TRBV5-6 and J usage is TRBJ1-6; TRBD1 aligns across 10 bases. Germline CDR1 is SGHDT and CDR2 is YYEEEE. The CDR3 has 18 residues. J gave up 0 bases and V 4 bases, and 7 bases lay outside the gene matches. CDR3 residues: CASSRDRGLSSYNSPLHF. CDR3 nucleotides: TGTGCCAGCAGCAGGGACAGGGGACTTAGCTCCTATAATTCACCCCTCCACTTT.

V usage is TRBV5-1 and J usage is TRBJ2-7, with 7 bases aligning to TRBD1. Germline assignment: CDR1 SGHRS and CDR2 YFSETQ. This CDR3 contains 14 residues. The junction had 7 bases not matched to a gene; V was cut back by 4 bases and J by 3 bases. CDR3 in amino acids: CASSTPGQSYEQYF. Written as DNA, the CDR3 is TGCGCCAGCAGCACACCGGGACAGAGCTACGAGCAGTACTTC.

This chain connects TRBV20-1 to TRBJ2-3; no definite D call. Germline CDR1 is DFQATT and CDR2 is SNEGSKA (reference sequence). The CDR3 covers 11 residues. V was pared by 3 bases and J by 6 bases, with 7 bases between. The CDR3 sequence is CSASALDTQYF. The CDR3 bases are TGCAGTGCTAGTGCCCTTGATACGCAGTATTTT.

The V gene is TRBV27, the J gene TRBJ2-7, with 12 bases aligning to TRBD1. The CDR3 spans 17 residues. J lost 6 bases, V lost 6 bases, and 15 bases had no gene match. CDR1 is MNHEY, CDR2 SMNVEV, per germline (reference sequence). The CDR3 is CASSNSVGDRGPLEQYV. In DNA, the CDR3 is TGTGCCAGCAGCAATTCTGTGGGGGACAGGGGGCCTCTCGAGCAGTACGTC.

The CDR3 loop is CASSRGDRDGDTQYF. The DNA for the CDR3 is TGTGCCAGCAGCCGGGGGGACAGGGATGGAGATACGCAGTATTTT. The chain couples TRBV7-2 to TRBJ2-3; 9 bases fit TRBD1. The junction had 8 bases not matched to a gene; V was cut back by 5 bases and J by 5 bases. In germline, CDR1 is SGHTA, CDR2 FQGNSA. The CDR3 has 15 residues.

This chain uses TRBV7-2 with TRBJ2-1, with D perhaps matching TRBD2 (5 bases). Germline-derived CDR1 and CDR2 are SGHTA and FQGNSA. Trimming removed 3 bases from V and 4 bases from J, with 10 bases in between. This CDR3 is 14 amino acids long. In nucleotides, the CDR3 is TGTGCCAGCAGCTTCCCCGGGATTTACAATGAGCAGTTCTTC. This gives the protein CASSFPGIYNEQFF.

The V and J genes are TRBV19 and TRBJ1-5; maybe TRBD1 (5 bases). The CDR3 sequence is 15 residues long. V was cut by 2 bases and J by 3 bases, with 11 bases left in between. The germline CDR1 and CDR2 sequences are LNHDA and SQIVND (reference sequence). The CDR3 protein is CASSITGADNQPQHF. The CDR3 nucleotides read TGTGCCAGTAGTATAACCGGGGCGGACAATCAGCCCCAGCATTTT.

To note about this clone: Other DNA sequences in the sample encode the same CDR3. The CDR3 DNA reads as TGTGCCAGCAGCTACATTGGGGGCTCCGAGCAATACGTC. Translated: CASSYIGGSEQYV. The chain combines TRBV6-6 with TRBJ2-7; tentatively, D is TRBD1 (6 bases). CDR1 MNHNY and CDR2 SVGAGI come from the germline V gene (reference sequence). This CDR3 comprises 13 residues.

V usage is TRBV11-2 and J usage is TRBJ1-4, with 7 bases fitting TRBD1. Trimming took 5 bases from V and 8 from J; bases not matched to a gene: 14. The CDR3 runs 16 residues. Germline V gene lookup returns CDR1 SGHAT and CDR2 FQNNGV. For the CDR3, the DNA is TGTGCCAGCAGCCCCGGACTGACAGGGCTCGGGGAAAAACTGTTTTTT. Encoded protein: CASSPGLTGLGEKLFF.

J is TRBJ2-5 and V is TRBV11-2; 9 positions match TRBD1. The CDR3 has 15 residues. The germline gives CDR1 SGHAT, CDR2 FQNNGV. The J segment lost 2 bases and the V segment lost 5 bases, leaving 6 bases of the junction unmatched. The CDR3 reads CASSPRTGAQETQYF. DNA for the CDR3: TGTGCCAGCAGCCCCAGGACAGGGGCACAAGAGACCCAGTACTTC.

The chain joins TRBV2 to TRBJ2-1; TRBD2 matches 10 bases. Germline CDR1 and CDR2: SNHLY and FYNNEI. V dropped 5 bases and J dropped 3; count of bases not matched to a gene: 4. This CDR3 has 15 amino acids. The CDR3 is CASSTAGGDYNEQFF. The DNA of the CDR3 is TGTGCCAGCAGTACAGCGGGAGGGGACTACAATGAGCAGTTCTTC.

The chain combines TRBV10-1 with TRBJ1-2; D is undetermined. The CDR3 extends over 12 amino acids. Germline lookup yields CDR1 WNHNN and CDR2 SYGVQD (reference sequence). Trimming cost V 6 bases and J 8 bases, with 13 bases left between them. CDR3 in amino acids: CASRDIYGGYTF. In nucleotides, the CDR3 is TGCGCCAGCAGGGATATTTACGGCGGCTACACCTTC.